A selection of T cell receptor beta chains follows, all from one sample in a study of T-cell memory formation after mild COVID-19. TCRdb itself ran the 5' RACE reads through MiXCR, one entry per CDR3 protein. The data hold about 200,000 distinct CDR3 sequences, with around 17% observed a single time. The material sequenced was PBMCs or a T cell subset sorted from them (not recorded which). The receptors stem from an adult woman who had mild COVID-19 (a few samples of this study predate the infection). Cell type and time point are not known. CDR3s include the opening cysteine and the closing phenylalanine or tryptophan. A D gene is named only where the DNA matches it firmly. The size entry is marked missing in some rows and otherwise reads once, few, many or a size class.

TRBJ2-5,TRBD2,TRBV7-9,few,TGTGCCAGCAGCTTACTAGCGGGGGTTCAAGAGACCCAGTACTTC,CASSLLAGVQETQYF
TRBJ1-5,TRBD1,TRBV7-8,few,TGTGCCAGCAGCTCCCGACAGGGGCGAAGGAATCAGCCCCAGCATTTT,CASSSRQGRRNQPQHF
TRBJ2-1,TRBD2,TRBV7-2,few,TGTGCCAGCAGCTTACCCCCTAGCGGGGGGCTTCCGGTCTTC,CASSLPPSGGLPVF
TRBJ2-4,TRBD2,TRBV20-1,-,TGCAGTGCTAGAGAGGCGACTCTAGCGGGACTAGCCAAAAACATTCAGTACTTC,CSAREATLAGLAKNIQYF
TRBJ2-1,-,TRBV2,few,TGTGCCAGCAGTGAATTACAGGACCTCTACAATGAGCAGTTCTTC,CASSELQDLYNEQFF
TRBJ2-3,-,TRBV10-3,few,TGTGCCATCAGTGCCGCCCAGGGCGGCGCAGATACGCAGTATTTT,CAISAAQGGADTQYF
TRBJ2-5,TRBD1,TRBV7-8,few,TGTGCCAGCAGCTTAGCGCTTGGGACAGGGAACTTC,CASSLALGTGNF
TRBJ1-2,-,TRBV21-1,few,TGTGCCAGCAGCCGGACATTTAACTATGGCTACACCTTC,CASSRTFNYGYTF
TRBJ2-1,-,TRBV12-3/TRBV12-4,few,TGTGCCAGCAGTTTGACAGGCAATGAGCAGTTCTTC,CASSLTGNEQFF
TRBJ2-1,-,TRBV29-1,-,TGCAGCGTTGAAGATCGGCACCTAACCCAGTTCTTC,CSVEDRHLTQFF
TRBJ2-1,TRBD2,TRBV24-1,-,TGTGCCACCAGCCTAGCAGCGGGGAACAATGAGCAGTTCTTC,CATSLAAGNNEQFF
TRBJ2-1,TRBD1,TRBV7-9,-,TGTGCCAGCAGCTTAGGGGACGGGACAGGCCCGCGGTTCTTC,CASSLGDGTGPRFF
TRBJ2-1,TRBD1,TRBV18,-,TGTGCCAGCTCACCAGGACAGGGGGTGTACAATGAGCAGTTCTTC,CASSPGQGVYNEQFF
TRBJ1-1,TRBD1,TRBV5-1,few,TGCGCCAGCAGCCCTCTTACCCTTTCGACAGGGGGTGAGTCTAAGGATAACACTGAAGCTTTCTTT,CASSPLTLSTGGESKDNTEAFF
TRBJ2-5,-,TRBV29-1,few,TGCAGCACCGGTCCGGCACCCGCTGAGACCCAGTACTTC,CSTGPAPAETQYF
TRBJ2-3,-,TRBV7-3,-,TGTGCCAGCACAGGACAAGGCACAGATACGCAGTATTTT,CASTGQGTDTQYF
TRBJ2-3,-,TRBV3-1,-,TGTGCCAGCAGCCAAGGGCAGCTTCCCACAGATACGCAGTATTTT,CASSQGQLPTDTQYF
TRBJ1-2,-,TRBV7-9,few,TGTGCCAGCAGCTTAAGGGAGAACTATGGCTACACCTTC,CASSLRENYGYTF
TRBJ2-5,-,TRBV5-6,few,TGTGCCAGCAGCCGCGAACAATCGGGGACCCAGTACTTC,CASSREQSGTQYF
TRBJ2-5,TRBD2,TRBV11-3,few,TGTGCCAGCAGCTTAGATGGGACTAGCGTTCAAGAGACCCAGTACTTC,CASSLDGTSVQETQYF
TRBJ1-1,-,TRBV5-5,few,TGTGCTAAGAGGACCGAAGAGAACACTGAAGCTTTCTTT,CAKRTEENTEAFF
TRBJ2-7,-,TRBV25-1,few,TGTGCCAGCAGTGACCCCTCTCTGGGGGCGTACGAGCAGTACTTC,CASSDPSLGAYEQYF